Below, 21 T cell receptor beta chains from the same sample are listed, as sequenced in a study of cytotoxic CD8 clonotypes in ibrutinib-treated CLL. Libraries were prepared by immunoSEQ multiplex PCR; TCRdb keeps only in-frame clonotypes and omits some of them. The top ten clones hold around 5.1% of a sample with 270,000 or so clones, around 77% of them seen once. The source material was PBMCs, sampled at disease progression, from a patient treated with ibrutinib. Every receptor here comes from a human donor with chronic lymphocytic leukemia.

V is TRBV6-1 and J is TRBJ1-2; TRBD1 might be the D (6 bases). Germline V gene sequence: CDR1 MNHNS, CDR2 SASEGT. V lost 2 bases and J 4 bases, leaving 11 bases between the germline ends. The CDR3 extends over 14 amino acids. CDR3 coding DNA: TGTGCCAGCAGTGAACGTCAGGGGCGCTATGGCTACACCTTC. Its translation: CASSERQGRYGYTF.

The V and J genes are TRBV5-1 and TRBJ2-1, with D maybe TRBD2 (5 bases). The ends were cut back, 0 bases at V and 7 bases at J, with 17 bases in the middle. CDR3 length: 16 amino acids. CDR1 SGHRS and CDR2 YFSETQ come from the germline V gene. CDR3 bases: TGCGCCAGCAGCTTGGGATCGTCTGGGAGTTGGAATGAGCAGTTCTTC. Its translation is CASSLGSSGSWNEQFF.

V is TRBV5-1 and J is TRBJ1-5, with TRBD1 matching over 9 bases. The V gene's germline CDR1 is SGHRS and CDR2 YFSETQ. This CDR3 is 15 amino acids long. The V segment lost 9 bases and the J segment 1 base; nucleotides outside the gene matches: 8. The CDR3 nucleotides are TGCGCCAACACACGACAGGGGGTAAGCAATCAGCCCCAGCATTTT. This gives the protein CANTRQGVSNQPQHF.

The rearrangement links TRBV9 to TRBJ2-7; TRBD1 might be the D (7 bases). The germline V and J ends were trimmed by 2 bases and 3 bases, with 15 bases remaining between them. This CDR3 spans 15 amino acids. Germline values: CDR1 SGDLS, CDR2 YYNGEE. The CDR3 DNA reads as TGTGCCAGCAGCGTTGAACCCAGGGGGGTCTACGAGCAGTACTTC. Translating gives CASSVEPRGVYEQYF.

The chain has TRBV2 and TRBJ2-7, with D perhaps TRBD2 (5 bases). CDR3 length equals 12 residues. From germline, CDR1 is SNHLY and CDR2 FYNNEI. Between the trimmed V and J ends, which lost 8 bases and 3 bases, there was a span of 11 bases. In nucleotides, the CDR3 is TGTGCCAGCCAGGCCGGGGTCTACGAGCAGTACTTC. Encoded protein: CASQAGVYEQYF.

The chain links TRBV6-5 to TRBJ1-2, with D perhaps TRBD1 (5 bases). V shed 7 bases and J shed 2 bases, with 11 bases lying between them. The CDR3 is made up of 13 amino acids. CDR1 is MNHEY and CDR2 is SVGAGI in the germline V gene. Here the CDR3 DNA reads TGTGCCAGCACCAAGACAGAGAACTATGGCTACACCTTC. Translation gives CASTKTENYGYTF.

A note on this clone: Within the sample, other DNA sequences also encode this same CDR3. V is TRBV7-2 and J is TRBJ2-7; either TRBD1 or TRBD2 may supply D (5 bases each). Trimming cost V 4 bases and J 3 bases, with 13 bases left between them. This CDR3 comprises 14 residues. The germline V gene has CDR1 SGHTA and CDR2 FQGNSA. The CDR3 nucleotides are TGTGCCAGCAGCTCCCGGGACGGAGGCTACGAGCAGTACTTC. The encoded protein is CASSSRDGGYEQYF.

The rearrangement joins TRBV11-2 to TRBJ2-7; weak D call: TRBD2 (5 bases). Germline V lookup: CDR1 SGHAT, CDR2 FQNNGV. CDR3 length equals 13 residues. With 5 bases removed from V and 2 bases from J, the gap between germline ends came to 10 bases. The CDR3 DNA reads as TGTGCCAGCAGCGCGGCGCGGGCCTACGAGCAGTACTTC. Protein product: CASSAARAYEQYF.

The chain links TRBV29-1 to TRBJ1-5; 9 bases line up with TRBD1. This CDR3 is built from 15 residues. CDR1 is SQVTM and CDR2 is ANQGSEA in the germline V gene. The ends lost 5 bases at V and 3 bases at J; junction bases unmatched: 8. The CDR3, as DNA: TGCAGCGTTCTTCTCGGGACAGGGATCAATCAGCCCCAGCATTTT. It specifies CSVLLGTGINQPQHF.

This rearrangement joins TRBV29-1 to TRBJ1-1; 8 bases align to TRBD1. Germline V gene lookup returns CDR1 SQVTM and CDR2 ANQGSEA. The CDR3 covers 13 residues. After removal of 7 bases from V and 7 bases from J, the junction contained 11 bases not matched to a gene. CDR3 in amino acids: CSAVDRGFSEAFF. The DNA for the CDR3 is TGCAGCGCCGTCGACAGGGGCTTCAGTGAAGCTTTCTTT.

The chain uses TRBV27 and TRBJ2-5, with 8 bases fitting TRBD1. Germline V gene lookup returns CDR1 MNHEY and CDR2 SMNVEV (reference sequence). The CDR3 is made up of 14 amino acids. Losses at the gene ends were 5 bases for V and 1 base for J; bases not matched to a gene: 3. CDR3 amino acids: CASSVDRAQETQYF. The CDR3 DNA sequence: TGTGCCAGCAGTGTGGACAGGGCCCAAGAGACCCAGTACTTC.

The chain has TRBV6-5 and TRBJ1-1, with TRBD1 as a possible D gene (5 bases). The CDR3 is made up of 13 amino acids. Germline V gene data show CDR1 as MNHEY and CDR2 as SVGAGI. V was cut by 10 bases and J by 0 bases, with 12 bases left in between. The CDR3 DNA reads TGTGCCACGACCCAGGGCTTGAACACTGAAGCTTTCTTT. Its protein is CATTQGLNTEAFF.

The chain employs TRBV4-1 and TRBJ1-3; D may be TRBD1 (6 bases). Germline V gene data show CDR1 as MGHRA and CDR2 as YSYEKL. With 1 base removed from V and 3 bases from J, the gap between germline ends came to 16 bases. The CDR3 spans 17 residues. The CDR3 spells CASSQGHAGGGGNTIYF. CDR3 in DNA: TGCGCCAGCAGCCAAGGCCACGCGGGGGGCGGTGGAAACACCATATATTTT.

This sequence joins TRBV29-1 and TRBJ1-2; D ambiguous. Trimming shortened V by 7 bases and J by 3 bases, and 15 bases separated the two germline ends. The CDR3 sequence is 13 residues long. The V gene's germline CDR1 is SQVTM and CDR2 ANQGSEA. The CDR3 sequence is CSDRPRAHYGYTF. The CDR3, as DNA: TGCAGCGACCGGCCCCGGGCCCACTATGGCTACACCTTC. The full variable domain, with the rest looked up from reference TRBV29-1 and TRBJ1-2, is SAVISQKPSRDICQRGTSLTIQCQVDSQVTMMFWYRQQPGQSLTLIATANQGSEATYESGFVIDKFPISRPNLTFSTLTVSNMSPEDSSIYLCSDRPRAHYGYTFGSGTRLTVV.

The J gene is TRBJ2-5, the V gene TRBV4-1; D may be TRBD1 or TRBD2 (5 bases each). Trimming removed 1 base at V and 2 bases at J, with 11 bases between. The CDR3 loop spans 15 amino acids. In germline, CDR1 is MGHRA, CDR2 YSYEKL. CDR3 nucleotides: TGCGCCAGCAGCCAAGGGCCGGGACCACAAGAGACCCAGTACTTC. Protein: CASSQGPGPQETQYF.

For this clone: Other DNA sequences in this sample translate to the same CDR3. The chain is built from TRBV6-6 and TRBJ1-1; tentative D call: TRBD1 (5 bases). CDR3 length: 13 residues. The germline V gene has CDR1 MNHNY and CDR2 SVGAGI (reference sequence). V dropped 2 bases and J dropped 3 bases, with 7 bases sitting between them. CDR3 residues: CASSYGGDTEAFF. DNA of the CDR3: TGTGCCAGCAGTTACGGGGGAGACACTGAAGCTTTCTTT.

V usage is TRBV5-1 and J usage is TRBJ2-3, with D perhaps matching TRBD1 (6 bases). CDR1 is SGHRS, CDR2 YFSETQ, per germline. Trimming shortened V by 4 bases and J by 2 bases, and 11 bases separated the two germline ends. The CDR3 spans 14 residues. The CDR3 coding sequence is TGCGCCAGCAGCCGGACAGAATTCACAGATACGCAGTATTTT. Amino acids: CASSRTEFTDTQYF.

The V gene is TRBV6-5, the J gene TRBJ1-1, with D possibly matching TRBD1 (6 bases). Trimming took off 6 bases at V and 0 bases at J, with 11 bases between the two ends. The CDR3 length is 14 residues. Germline V CDR1 and CDR2: MNHEY, SVGAGI. CDR3 residues: CASRLTGLNTEAFF. In DNA, the CDR3 is TGTGCCAGCAGGCTTACAGGGTTGAACACTGAAGCTTTCTTT.

The chain links TRBV7-9 to TRBJ2-1; maybe TRBD2 (5 bases). The V gene's germline CDR1 is SEHNR and CDR2 FQNEAQ (reference sequence). The CDR3 is made up of 14 amino acids. V shed 3 bases and J shed 8 bases, with 14 bases lying between them. The CDR3 DNA sequence: TGTGCCAGCAGCTTCCTACTAGTGACGGATGAGCAGTTCTTC. Protein sequence: CASSFLLVTDEQFF.

The gene calls are TRBV7-2 and TRBJ2-1; D uncertain. Germline V gives CDR1 SGHTA, CDR2 FQGNSA. CDR3 length: 16 amino acids. Trimming took off 1 base at V and 2 bases at J, with 12 bases between the two ends. This chain's CDR3 is CASSLGVVFPYNEQFF. The CDR3 nucleotides read TGTGCCAGCAGCTTAGGGGTCGTATTTCCCTACAATGAGCAGTTCTTC. Variable domain in full (rest from reference TRBV7-2 and TRBJ2-1): GAGVSQSPSNKVTEKGKDVELRCDPISGHTALYWYRQSLGQGLEFLIYFQGNSAPDKSGLPSDRFSAERTGGSVSTLTIQRTQQEDSAVYLCASSLGVVFPYNEQFFGPGTRLTVL.

The chain recombines TRBV18 with TRBJ2-7; 7 bases align to TRBD1. CDR3 length equals 15 residues. The germline V gene encodes CDR1 KGHSH and CDR2 LQKENI. The J segment lost 3 bases and the V segment lost 3 bases, leaving 8 bases of the junction unmatched. CDR3 sequence (DNA): TGTGCCAGCTCACCCGGGACAGAGAAGGTCTACGAGCAGTACTTC. Protein sequence: CASSPGTEKVYEQYF.